This T cell receptor beta chain was observed in a study of immune evolution from preneoplasia to lung adenocarcinoma (dated by TCRdb to the early 2020s). In the study overall: No AAH lesions showed HLA loss of heterozygosity, compared with roughly 7.1% of AIS, around 16% of MIA and approximately 30% of ADC lesions. The study combined immune gene expression, TCR sequencing and multiplex immunofluorescence to profile immune contexture across lung adenocarcinoma precursors and invasive adenocarcinoma. Resected precursor lesions (AAH, AIS, MIA) and invasive adenocarcinomas were compared with paired morphologically normal lung tissue. The sample size depended on which specimens were available, not on a prior power calculation. The immune data were integrated with whole exome sequencing and methylation data from the same cohort of nodules. In total, the cohort included 53 patients with pulmonary nodules, all of whom underwent surgical resection. A total of about 51 patients contributed TCR sequencing data. According to the study, roughly 100 samples were used for TCR sequencing. POLYSOLVER was used to infer Class I HLA alleles from exome data, while LOHHLA was used to detect allele-specific HLA loss. Summary of the overall study and its limitations: Findings were based on association rather than direct causation; larger cohorts with long-term follow-up and longitudinal biopsies were deemed needed. Top T cell clone frequencies were highest in normal lung and appeared to decrease progressively from AAH through AIS, MIA and invasive adenocarcinoma. All patients were from Japan and China, so applicability to Western populations was uncertain. T cell clonality was highest in KRAS-mutant nodules compared with EGFR-mutant or double wild-type lesions. The highest clonality was observed in normal lung, whereas higher T cell density and diversity but lower clonality appeared to be present in later-stage lesions.

The immunoSEQ hsTCRbeta Kit was used to sequence TCR beta CDR3 regions from DNA. The study's processing was this. TCR sequencing data were analysed with the ImmunoSEQ Analyzer. T cell clonality was defined as 1 minus Pielou's evenness, calculated on productive rearrangements. The inverse Simpson index, applied to productive templates, was used to measure T cell diversity. T cell density was defined as TCR beta template counts normalized to usable DNA, with usable DNA estimated by amplification and sequencing of housekeeping genes. TCR metrics were compared across histologic stages using two-sided Kruskal-Wallis tests. TCRdb obtained this table from immuneACCESS and retained in-frame rearrangements with V and J assigned. These tables miss some clones; where compared with another copy, unresolved V genes account for less than half of the shortfall, and the remainder is unexplained. V and J calls and clone size follow that table, whereas D and trimming were derived from the DNA. The sample table shows 12,000 or so clones, and over 65% are seen once. The top ten clones comprise 3.5% to 4% of the sample.

V is pruned by 3 bases and J by 2 bases, leaving 6 bases of the junction without a gene match. As encoded in the germline V gene, CDR1 is SGHAT while CDR2 is FQNNGV. From cysteine to phenylalanine, the CDR3 is 16 amino acids long. The DNA shown is the 48-base CDR3, in frame from base 1. The patients had resection in Japan or China between the mid-2010s and the late 2010s. Two lung cancer pathologists independently reviewed H&E slides to confirm the histologic diagnosis of every case. Macro-dissection after pathologic assessment enriched premalignant or tumor cells for nucleic acid extraction. The AllPrep DNA/RNA FFPE Kit was used to isolate DNA from FFPE tissue. A few counts support this clone. No cognate antigen has been identified for it. No base qualities exist here, and no much larger clone lies one base off it.

Here the chain combines TRBV11-2 and TRBJ2-2; 7 central bases correspond to TRBD1. The receptor was isolated from a person aged 50 to 70 with lung adenocarcinoma. The sequencing sample was made of FFPE tissue from an adenomatous hyperplasia lung lesion. Sample cell subset or site, as interpreted from the label and publication: atypical adenomatous hyperplasia (AAH), lung preneoplasia. The CDR3 loop reads CASSFVGTVNTGELFF. DNA sequence: TGTGCCAGCAGCTTCGTCGGGACAGTTAACACCGGGGAGCTGTTTTTT.